This entry features one TCR beta chain sequence. TCRdb's copy holds only in-frame clones and misses some; the assay was immunoSEQ multiplex PCR. Counted here are 65,000 to 90,000 clones, roughly 92% occurring once; the ten biggest clones make up about 2.5%. This sample was taken from a study of T cell changes during pregnancy in multiple sclerosis. The CDR3 totals 16 residues. Trimming pared 2 bases from V and 3 bases from J, leaving 11 bases between. Germline V gives CDR1 LNHDA, CDR2 SQIVND (reference sequence). The receptor's source is a female donor in good health, enrolled as a control in a pregnancy study. Sequenced here: peripheral blood, sampled in the third trimester of pregnancy. This rearrangement joins TRBV19 to TRBJ1-6, with D unresolved. Written as DNA, the CDR3 is TGTGCCAGTAGTATATCTAGCAGAAACTATAATTCACCCCTCCACTTT. It encodes CASSISSRNYNSPLHF.